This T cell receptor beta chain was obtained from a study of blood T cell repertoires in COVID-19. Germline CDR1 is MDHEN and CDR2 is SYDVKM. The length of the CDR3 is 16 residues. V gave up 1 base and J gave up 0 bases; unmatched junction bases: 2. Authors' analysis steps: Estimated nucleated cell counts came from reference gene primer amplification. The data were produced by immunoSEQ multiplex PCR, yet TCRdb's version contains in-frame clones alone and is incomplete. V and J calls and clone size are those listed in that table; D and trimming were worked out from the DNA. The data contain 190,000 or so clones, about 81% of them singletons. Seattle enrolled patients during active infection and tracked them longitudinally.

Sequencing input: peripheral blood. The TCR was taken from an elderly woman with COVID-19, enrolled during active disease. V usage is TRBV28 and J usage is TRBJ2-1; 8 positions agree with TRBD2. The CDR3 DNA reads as TGTGCCAGCAGTTTATTCAGCGGGAGCTCCTACAATGAGCAGTTCTTC. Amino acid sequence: CASSLFSGSSYNEQFF.